Each of the 25 T cell receptor beta chains below was sequenced from the same sample in a study of OX40 agonist ivuxolimab in advanced cancers. Sequencing used immunoSEQ multiplex PCR; TCRdb keeps in-frame clones, though not all of them. The data contain 22,000 or so clones, more than 75% of them seen just once; the ten biggest clones take up about a third. This sample comprised CD4+ or CD8+ T cells sorted from blood, obtained in a trial of the OX40 agonist ivuxolimab. The receptors originated from an adult with an advanced solid tumor such as melanoma, head and neck, liver or kidney cancer.

CDR3 in DNA: TGTGCCAGCAGTTTATCCAGGGCTCAAAACATTCAGTACTTC. Translating it yields CASSLSRAQNIQYF. V usage is TRBV27 and J usage is TRBJ2-4, with D perhaps matching TRBD1 (5 bases). The CDR3 loop spans 14 amino acids. With 0 bases removed from V and 5 bases from J, the gap between germline ends came to 8 bases. In germline, CDR1 is MNHEY, CDR2 SMNVEV (reference sequence).

The chain is built from TRBV7-9 and TRBJ2-4; no clear D gene. The CDR3 has 13 amino acids. Trimming removed 1 base at V and 5 bases at J, with 6 bases between. Germline assignment: CDR1 SEHNR and CDR2 FQNEAQ (reference sequence). The CDR3 region has the DNA TGTGCCAGCAGCTTAGATGGACAAAACATTCAGTACTTC. Its protein is CASSLDGQNIQYF.

The CDR3, as DNA: TGTGCCAGTAGCCCGCCGCCCCGAGGTTCAGATACGCAGTATTTT. It is translated as CASSPPPRGSDTQYF. V is TRBV19 and J is TRBJ2-3; D uncertain. The CDR3 loop spans 15 amino acids. Per germline, CDR1 LNHDA and CDR2 SQIVND (reference sequence). The ends were cut back, 6 bases at V and 4 bases at J, with 17 bases in the middle.

Notes on this clone: The junction departs from germline at one end; a sequencing error may be responsible. The chain employs TRBV7-9 and TRBJ2-3, with D possibly matching TRBD2 (5 bases). The CDR3 covers 16 residues. Germline V gene sequence: CDR1 SEHNR, CDR2 FQNEAQ (reference sequence). The DNA of the CDR3 is TGTGCCAGCAGCTCCCTCACTAGTGTGGGCACGGATACGCAGTATTTT. It translates to CASSSLTSVGTDTQYF.

The sample holds a few counts of this clone. This chain's CDR3 is CASSLSQGDGANVLTF. The CDR3 nucleotides read TGTGCCAGCAGTTTAAGTCAGGGAGATGGGGCCAACGTCCTGACTTTC. The chain has TRBV6-5 and TRBJ2-6; the D call may be TRBD1 or TRBD2 (5 bases each). Germline V gives CDR1 MNHEY, CDR2 SVGAGI. Trimming removed 4 bases at V and 3 bases at J, with 13 bases between. The CDR3 is made up of 16 amino acids.

The V and J genes are TRBV15 and TRBJ2-5, with 10 bases aligning to TRBD1. The CDR3 consists of 14 residues. After removal of 4 bases from V and 3 bases from J, the junction contained 2 bases not matched to a gene. Per the germline V gene, CDR1 is LNHNV and CDR2 is YYDKDF (reference sequence). CDR3 loop: CATSTGTGEETQYF. Written as DNA, the CDR3 is TGTGCCACCAGCACCGGGACAGGGGAAGAGACCCAGTACTTC.

The gene calls are TRBV11-3 and TRBJ2-3, with D perhaps TRBD1 (6 bases). The CDR3 is made up of 15 amino acids. Germline V CDR1 and CDR2: SGHNT, YENEEA. The V and J ends lost 1 base and 2 bases respectively, with 10 bases between them. Here the CDR3 DNA reads TGTGCCAGCAGCTTAGGGGGGCGCGACACAGATACGCAGTATTTT. It yields the protein CASSLGGRDTDTQYF. Supplemented by reference TRBV11-3 and TRBJ2-3, the full variable domain reads EAGVVQSPRYKIIEKKQPVAFWCNPISGHNTLYWYLQNLGQGPELLIRYENEEAVDDSQLPKDRFSAERLKGVDSTLKIQPAELGDSAVYLCASSLGGRDTDTQYFGPGTRLTVL.

The chain carries TRBV5-1 and TRBJ2-7; TRBD1 matches 8 bases. Germline values: CDR1 SGHRS, CDR2 YFSETQ. This CDR3 has 15 residues. With 5 bases clipped from V and 5 bases from J, the junction kept 12 bases outside the gene matches. CDR3 nucleotides: TGCGCCAGCAGTCCGGCTTACAGGGGGGATGACGAGCAGTACTTC. It yields the protein CASSPAYRGDDEQYF.

The genes are TRBV2 and TRBJ2-1; D remains ambiguous. With 1 base removed from V and 7 bases from J, the gap between germline ends came to 8 bases. This CDR3 has 13 amino acids. Germline assignment: CDR1 SNHLY and CDR2 FYNNEI. In DNA form, the CDR3 reads TGTGCCAGCAGTGAAGACTATACAAATGAGCAGTTCTTC. Translated, it gives CASSEDYTNEQFF.

V is TRBV27 and J is TRBJ2-7, with 15 bases lining up with TRBD2. Trimming cost V 2 bases and J 6 bases; bases outside gene matches: 8. The CDR3 has 17 residues. CDR1 and CDR2 (germline): MNHEY, SMNVEV (reference sequence). Here the CDR3 DNA reads TGTGCCAGCAGTTTAACGGCACGGACTAGCGGGAGGGGCGAGCAGTACTTC. Its protein product is CASSLTARTSGRGEQYF.

This chain uses TRBV30 with TRBJ2-5, with D unclear. TRBJ2-7 matches the DNA end more closely, so the J call is doubtful. This CDR3 contains 11 residues. The germline CDR1 and CDR2 sequences are GTSNPN and SVGIG (reference sequence). CDR3 DNA: TGTGCCTGGAGTGTACAGCCCGAGCAGTACTTC. The encoded protein is CAWSVQPEQYF.

This chain uses TRBV4-1 with TRBJ2-7; the D gene is possibly TRBD2 (6 bases). The ends were cut back, 1 base at V and 3 bases at J, with 10 bases in the middle. The germline V gene encodes CDR1 MGHRA and CDR2 YSYEKL. The CDR3 length is 14 residues. The DNA for the CDR3 is TGCGCCAGCAGCCAAGGGGACTCTTTCTACGAGCAGTACTTC. Protein: CASSQGDSFYEQYF.

J is TRBJ2-7 and V is TRBV6-5; D unclear. CDR1 is MNHEY and CDR2 is SVGAGI in the germline V gene. This CDR3 has 13 residues. The V end lost 0 bases, the J end lost 5 bases, and 8 bases lay between the germline ends. The CDR3: CASSYSKSHEQYF. Here the CDR3 DNA reads TGTGCCAGCAGTTACTCGAAGAGCCACGAGCAGTACTTC.

J is TRBJ2-5 and V is TRBV5-1; D gene ambiguous. Trimming pared 0 bases from V and 0 bases from J, leaving 12 bases between. CDR1 and CDR2 (germline): SGHRS, YFSETQ. This CDR3 is 16 amino acids long. As DNA, the CDR3 is TGCGCCAGCAGCTTGGGGTGGGCACCAAACCAAGAGACCCAGTACTTC. Encoded protein: CASSLGWAPNQETQYF.

The J gene is TRBJ2-5, the V gene TRBV4-2; D unclear. The germline gives CDR1 LGHNA, CDR2 YNFKEQ. Trimming removed 0 bases at V and 1 base at J, with 12 bases between. The CDR3 totals 16 residues. For the CDR3, the DNA is TGTGCCAGCAGCCAAGATCCCCCGGGTGGCCAAGAGACCCAGTACTTC. Translated, it gives CASSQDPPGGQETQYF.

This rearrangement joins TRBV7-9 to TRBJ2-3; 10 bases are a match to TRBD2. The V gene's germline CDR1 is SEHNR and CDR2 FQNEAQ (reference sequence). The CDR3 spans 15 residues. V lost 5 bases and J lost 8; bases outside the gene matches: 10. CDR3 in amino acids: CASSRLAGVSVTQYF. The CDR3, as DNA: TGTGCCAGCAGCCGTCTAGCGGGAGTGTCGGTTACGCAGTATTTT.

The chain has TRBV7-9 and TRBJ2-7; TRBD1 agrees at 8 bases. The CDR3 contains 16 residues. Germline loops: CDR1 SEHNR, CDR2 FQNEAQ (reference sequence). Trimming at V came to 4 bases and at J to 5 bases, leaving 13 bases not matched to a gene. The CDR3 region is CASSSPTGTGRHEQYF. DNA for the CDR3: TGTGCCAGCAGCTCCCCTACCGGGACAGGACGTCACGAGCAGTACTTC.

In this sample, this clone turned up a few times. The rearrangement joins TRBV4-1 to TRBJ2-3; D is possibly TRBD2 (5 bases). V was clipped by 0 bases and J by 3 bases, with 13 bases between them. Germline-derived CDR1 and CDR2 are MGHRA and YSYEKL. The CDR3 is made up of 16 amino acids. The CDR3 spells CASSQEPEGSTDTQYF. The CDR3 region has the DNA TGCGCCAGCAGCCAAGAACCCGAAGGGAGTACAGATACGCAGTATTTT.

The genes are TRBV27 and TRBJ2-1, with D maybe TRBD2 (6 bases). V dropped 4 bases and J dropped 2 bases, with 12 bases sitting between them. The CDR3 is 15 residues long. Germline-derived CDR1 and CDR2 are MNHEY and SMNVEV (reference sequence). The CDR3 DNA sequence: TGTGCCAGCAGTTCCGGAGGGGCTGCCTACAATGAGCAGTTCTTC. Its protein product is CASSSGGAAYNEQFF.

This chain links TRBV18 with TRBJ2-7; 8 nucleotides agree with TRBD1. V shed 3 bases, J shed 4 bases, and the junction held 8 bases outside the gene matches. The CDR3 is 15 amino acids. CDR1 KGHSH and CDR2 LQKENI come from the germline V gene. The CDR3 sequence is CASSPDRDLLYEQYF. CDR3 DNA: TGTGCCAGCTCACCGGACAGGGATCTACTGTACGAGCAGTACTTC.

This rearrangement joins TRBV15 to TRBJ1-2; 9 bases agree with TRBD1. This CDR3 comprises 15 residues. CDR1 is LNHNV, CDR2 YYDKDF, per germline (reference sequence). J lost 6 bases, V lost 2 bases, and 7 bases had no gene match. CDR3 sequence reads: CATSRLTGGENGYTF. The DNA of the CDR3 is TGTGCCACCAGCAGACTGACAGGGGGAGAGAATGGCTACACCTTC.

The rearrangement joins TRBV18 to TRBJ2-7, with 7 bases matching TRBD1. Germline lookup yields CDR1 KGHSH and CDR2 LQKENI. The CDR3 is made up of 14 amino acids. The V gene end was trimmed by 2 bases and the J gene end by 1 base; junction bases not matched to a gene: 2. CDR3 sequence reads: CASSPGRGSYEQYF. For the CDR3, the DNA is TGTGCCAGCTCACCAGGCAGGGGGTCCTACGAGCAGTACTTC. Full variable domain (remainder filled in from reference TRBV18 and TRBJ2-7): NAGVMQNPRHLVRRRGQEARLRCSPMKGHSHVYWYRQLPEEGLKFMVYLQKENIIDESGMPKERFSAEFPKEGPSILRIQQVVRGDSAAYFCASSPGRGSYEQYFGPGTRLTVT.

This chain links TRBV15 with TRBJ2-7; 8 nucleotides line up with TRBD2. CDR1 and CDR2 (germline): LNHNV, YYDKDF (reference sequence). V lost 9 bases and J lost 0; bases outside the gene matches: 4. CDR3 length: 13 amino acids. DNA of the CDR3: TGTGCCACAGAAAGCGGGAGCTCCTACGAGCAGTACTTC. This translates into CATESGSSYEQYF.

This chain joins TRBV11-2 and TRBJ2-7; TRBD2 might be the D (5 bases). Trimming pared 2 bases from V and 2 bases from J, leaving 7 bases between. Per the germline V gene, CDR1 is SGHAT and CDR2 is FQNNGV. This CDR3 is built from 13 residues. The CDR3 coding sequence is TGTGCCAGCAGCTTACCGGGAACCTACGAGCAGTACTTC. Protein: CASSLPGTYEQYF. The variable domain in full, with the rest retrieved from reference TRBV11-2 and TRBJ2-7, is EAGVAQSPRYKIIEKRQSVAFWCNPISGHATLYWYQQILGQGPKLLIQFQNNGVVDDSQLPKDRFSAERLKGVDSTLKIQPAKLEDSAVYLCASSLPGTYEQYFGPGTRLTVT.

This clone was seen more than once but under ten times. This rearrangement joins TRBV9 to TRBJ2-1, with 7 bases lining up with TRBD1. The CDR3 contains 16 residues. The V gene end was trimmed by 0 bases and the J gene end by 1 base; junction bases not matched to a gene: 4. Germline V lookup: CDR1 SGDLS, CDR2 YYNGEE. Here the CDR3 DNA reads TGTGCCAGCAGCGTAGCTTACAGGGGATCCTACAATGAGCAGTTCTTC. This translates into CASSVAYRGSYNEQFF.